This T cell receptor beta chain was identified during a study of Graves' ophthalmopathy and Graves' hyperthyroidism. This clonotype was recorded at least ten times. Its antigen is unknown. V shed 1 base, J shed 7 bases, and the junction held 9 bases outside the gene matches. This CDR3 has 17 residues. Broader study findings: The model achieved 70.59% sensitivity and 72% to 75% specificity for ophthalmopathy progression. In blood, most expanded thyroid clonotypes above 0.001 frequency were also detected.

RNA served as the template for amplifying TCR beta CDR3 regions. An initial RT-PCR round employing HTBI primers preceded a second-round multiplex PCR. TCRdb processed the multiplex PCR reads anew with MiXCR; each CDR3 protein has one entry. The top ten clones hold about 1.4% of a sample with 350,000 to 450,000 distinct CDR3 sequences, 15% to 20% of them seen once. This sequence joins TRBV12-3 or TRBV12-4 and TRBJ2-7, with TRBD2 identical over 14 bases. The TCR originated in a woman aged 18 to 35 with Graves' ophthalmopathy. The sequenced sample consisted of peripheral blood. CDR3 residues: CASSLERGTSGSLEQYF. The CDR3 DNA reads as TGTGCCAGCAGTTTAGAACGGGGGACTAGCGGGAGTTTAGAGCAGTACTTC.